This TCR beta chain is drawn from a study of shared clonotypes between healthy human individuals. Assay: immunoSEQ multiplex PCR; the TCRdb copy retains only in-frame clones and omits some. Among about 1 million clones, approximately 72% were seen once, and the ten largest hold 1.4%. Sequenced sample: memory CD4+ T cells sorted from blood. Subset meaning: CD45RA-negative fraction. The clonotype originates from a young man in good health.

CDR3: CASSPGTGTTREQYF. The DNA for the CDR3 is TGCGCCAGCAGCCCCGGGACAGGGACCACTCGCGAGCAGTACTTC. The chain combines TRBV5-1 with TRBJ2-7, with 9 nucleotides matching TRBD1. This CDR3 has 15 residues. V shed 4 bases, J shed 6 bases, and the junction held 11 bases outside the gene matches. Germline loops: CDR1 SGHRS, CDR2 YFSETQ.